What follows are 7 T cell receptor beta chains derived from one specimen sequenced in a study of cytomegalovirus exposure and HLA in healthy donors. Clones were read by immunoSEQ multiplex PCR, and TCRdb kept only the in-frame ones, dropping some. The table lists about 120,000 clones, more than 75% of them singletons. Sequencing used PBMCs. Receptors originate from a woman in her 30s in good health and CMV-seronegative.

The chain carries TRBV6-1 and TRBJ2-7; TRBD2 matches at 9 bases. The CDR3 is made up of 14 amino acids. The germline V gene encodes CDR1 MNHNS and CDR2 SASEGT. Trimming cost V 6 bases and J 7 bases; bases outside gene matches: 10. CDR3: CASSSRLAVGEQYF. The CDR3 coding sequence is TGTGCCAGCAGCAGTCGACTAGCGGTCGGTGAGCAGTACTTC.

V is TRBV27 and J is TRBJ1-4; 9 bases are a match to TRBD1. Losses at the gene ends were 5 bases for V and 7 bases for J; bases not matched to a gene: 8. The length of the CDR3 is 15 residues. The germline V gene has CDR1 MNHEY and CDR2 SMNVEV (reference sequence). CDR3 bases: TGTGCCAGCAGTCCCGGGACAGGGTGGGGTGAAAAACTGTTTTTT. Its translation: CASSPGTGWGEKLFF.

About this clone: Other nucleotide sequences from this sample produce the same CDR3. This chain joins TRBV18 and TRBJ1-5; TRBD1 is a possible D gene (5 bases). V was clipped by 3 bases and J by 3 bases, with 9 bases between them. The germline gives CDR1 KGHSH, CDR2 LQKENI. The CDR3 is 14 amino acids. This chain's CDR3 is CASSPGQINQPQHF. Here the CDR3 DNA reads TGTGCCAGCTCACCTGGACAAATCAATCAGCCCCAGCATTTT.

This chain uses TRBV4-1 with TRBJ2-7, with D hard to call. Trimming removed 0 bases at V and 2 bases at J, with 8 bases between. The germline CDR1 and CDR2 sequences are MGHRA and YSYEKL. This CDR3 comprises 14 residues. The CDR3 sequence is CASSQETAAYEQYF. The CDR3 DNA follows: TGCGCCAGCAGCCAAGAAACAGCAGCCTACGAGCAGTACTTC.

This clone was counted only a few times. This chain connects TRBV10-1 to TRBJ2-7; D possibly corresponds to TRBD1 (6 bases). Trimming shortened V by 7 bases and J by 3 bases, and 19 bases separated the two germline ends. CDR1 and CDR2 from the germline V gene are WNHNN and SYGVQD (reference sequence). There are 15 residues in the CDR3. The chain's CDR3 is CASIHPLTGYYEQYF. The CDR3 coding sequence is TGCGCCAGCATCCACCCTTTGACAGGCTACTACGAGCAGTACTTC.

This chain connects TRBV15 to TRBJ1-6, with D hard to call. The CDR3 runs to 13 residues. CDR1 and CDR2 from the germline V gene are LNHNV and YYDKDF (reference sequence). Trimming pared 3 bases from V and 9 bases from J, leaving 9 bases between. The CDR3 DNA reads as TGTGCCACCAGCAGTAAGAGGGCTTCACCCCTCCACTTT. Translation: CATSSKRASPLHF.

This clone has more than one count but fewer than ten. The V call is TRBV2, the J call TRBJ1-6, with D possibly TRBD1 on 5 matching bases. V lost 8 bases, J lost 9 bases, and 14 bases lay in between. Germline CDR1 SNHLY, CDR2 FYNNEI. The CDR3 consists of 13 residues. The CDR3 is CASLGGEGSPLHF. CDR3 nucleotide sequence: TGTGCCAGCTTGGGGGGGGAGGGTTCACCCCTCCACTTT.